This T cell receptor beta chain was observed in a study of T cell responses to AZD1222 COVID-19 vaccine (dated by TCRdb to about 2021). Regarding the study in general: AZD1222 recipients with second doses at about 4 weeks or about 12 weeks were pooled, because spike-specific TCR depth and breadth did not differ between schedules. TCR sequencing covered 230 or so trial participants: 207 given two doses of AZD1222 and 26 given two doses of MenACWY control vaccine. Trial participants were enrolled by age into subgroups of 18-55, 56-69 and 70-plus years, and roughly 160, 29 and 62 TCR-sequenced participants, respectively, were included in these subgroups.

The CDR3 regions of human TCRbeta chains were subjected to immunosequencing. As for the authors' bioinformatics: TCRs in the repertoires were matched against a reference library of SARS-CoV-2-specific TCRs that had been generated with the MIRA antigen-specificity platform. Breadth was defined as the fraction of unique TCRs that were SARS-CoV-2-associated. Depth was defined as the fraction of total T cells that were SARS-CoV-2-associated. Using the MIRA data, each spike-specific TCR was assigned both to the spike region to which the TCR was reactive and to a CD4 or CD8 class. Log10-transformed breadth and depth values were compared by one-way ANOVA with Sidak's multiple comparisons tests. TCRdb limited this immuneACCESS table to in-frame rearrangements with V and J called. A share of clones is missing; checked studies link under half to unresolved V genes, and the rest is unexplained. D and trimming come from the DNA, and the V and J calls and clone size come from that table. The sample includes about 84,000 clones, with nearly 90% observed a single time. The top ten clones comprise roughly 1.6% of the sample.

The sample's time point label, decoded: baseline before first vaccination. The vaccinee samples were drawn from two UK trials, COV001 and COV002, one of which was a single-blind randomized controlled phase 2/3 trial testing AZD1222 (ChAdOx1 nCoV-19) in healthy adults. For TCRbeta chain sequencing, PBMC samples from trial participants were taken at day 0 and at day 28 after the second dose. Results the study describes overall, beyond this receptor: No day 14 peak-response samples were available, so repertoires were characterized only after the peak T cell response. CD4 TCRs associated with the vaccine covered the entire spike protein, and the dominant responses were in regions 160-218 and 743-854. A significant rise in spike-specific TCR breadth and depth was observed after two AZD1222 doses relative to day 0 and relative to MenACWY recipients. Nearly half of unique spike-specific TCRs reportedly recognized epitopes outside regions mutated in the B.1.351 and B.1.1.7 variants. Participants were mostly white British, with more females than males. The authors suggested clonal diversity may have been underestimated. In the small 56-69-year group, the increase in depth fell short of significance, most likely because of low power. Conclusions about previously exposed vaccinees were limited because only six or seven AZD1222 recipients were SARS-CoV-2 seropositive at baseline.

As concerns this clone: The antigen it binds to is not known. No much larger clone exists at a distance of one base, and base qualities are not known.

The sequence derives from an adult in good health. Sequenced here: peripheral blood, sampled on day 0 of AZD1222 vaccination.

DNA sequence: TGTGCCAGCAGACCGGGACAGGGGGCGGCGGACACTGAAGCTTTCTTT. This codes for CASRPGQGAADTEAFF. In this chain, TRBV6-6 is recombined with TRBJ1-1, and 12 bases in between align with TRBD1. CDR1 and CDR2 (MNHNY, SVGAGI) derive from the germline V gene (reference sequence). Unmatched junction bases come to 8, with V trimmed by 6 bases and J by 3 bases. The CDR3, cysteine through phenylalanine, is 16 amino acids long. CDR3 DNA is the only sequence kept; it has 48 bases, read in frame from the first base.